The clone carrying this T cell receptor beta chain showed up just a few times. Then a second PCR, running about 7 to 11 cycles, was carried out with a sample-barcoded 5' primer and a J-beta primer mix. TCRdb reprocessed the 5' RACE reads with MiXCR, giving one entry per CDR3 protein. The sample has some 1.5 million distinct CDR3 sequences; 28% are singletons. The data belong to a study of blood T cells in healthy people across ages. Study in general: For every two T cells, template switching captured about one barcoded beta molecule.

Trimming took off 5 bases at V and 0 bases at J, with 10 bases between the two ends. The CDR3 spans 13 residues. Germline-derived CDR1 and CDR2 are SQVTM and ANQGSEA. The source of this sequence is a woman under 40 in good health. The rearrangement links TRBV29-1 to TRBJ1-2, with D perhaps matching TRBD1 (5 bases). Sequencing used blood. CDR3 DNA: TGCAGCGTTCGAGAGGGGCCTAACTATGGCTACACCTTC. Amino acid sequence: CSVREGPNYGYTF.